Here is one T cell receptor beta chain with its context. Stated time point: time of PML onset. Detection of JC virus DNA in cerebrospinal fluid confirmed PML diagnosed from clinical and MRI findings. The source of the sample is a study of multiple sclerosis patients with progressive multifocal leukoencephalopathy. TCRdb keeps only in-frame clones here, not all; method: immunoSEQ multiplex PCR. The repertoire has 25,000 to 35,000 clones, about 88% of them found once; the top ten carry about 3.2%. The V and J ends lost 2 bases and 4 bases respectively, with 5 bases between them. Germline CDR1 reads MNHNS; CDR2 reads SASEGT. CDR3 size: 12 residues.

This TCR came from a human donor with progressive multifocal leukoencephalopathy. The starting material was PBMCs, obtained from a patient treated with natalizumab. The genes are TRBV6-1 and TRBJ1-2; no clear D gene. In DNA form, the CDR3 reads TGTGCCAGCAGTGAAAGGACCTATGGCTACACCTTC. Its translation is CASSERTYGYTF.